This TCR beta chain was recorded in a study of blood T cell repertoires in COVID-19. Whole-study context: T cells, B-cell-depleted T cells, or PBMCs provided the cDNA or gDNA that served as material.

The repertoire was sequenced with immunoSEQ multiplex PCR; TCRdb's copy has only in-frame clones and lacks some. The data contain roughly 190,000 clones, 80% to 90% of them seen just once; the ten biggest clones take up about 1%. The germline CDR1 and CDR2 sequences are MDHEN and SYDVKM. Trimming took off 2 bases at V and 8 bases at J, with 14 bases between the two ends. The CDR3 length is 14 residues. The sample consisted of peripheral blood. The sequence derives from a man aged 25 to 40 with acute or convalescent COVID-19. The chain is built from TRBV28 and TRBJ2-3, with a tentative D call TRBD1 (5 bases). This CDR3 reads CASSLRGPPGTQYF. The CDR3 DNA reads TGTGCCAGCAGTTTAAGGGGCCCTCCAGGTACGCAGTATTTT.